The source of this T cell receptor beta chain is a study of T cells after yellow fever vaccination. TCRdb independently ran MiXCR on the 5' RACE reads; one entry per CDR3 protein. The sample holds some 400,000 distinct CDR3 sequences; roughly a sixth are singletons and the top ten take about a sixth. This specimen consisted of PBMCs, obtained before the yellow fever booster vaccination. The TCR originated in a man younger than 35 who received the YFV17D yellow fever vaccine.

The CDR3 DNA sequence: TGTGCCAGCAGGGGGGGACACAACACTGAAGCTTTCTTT. Protein product: CASRGGHNTEAFF. The gene calls are TRBV2 and TRBJ1-1; weak D call: TRBD1 (6 bases). The V gene lost 6 bases and the J gene lost 2 bases, with 10 bases spanning the gap. The CDR3 is 13 residues long. Per germline, CDR1 SNHLY and CDR2 FYNNEI.